The entry below gives a single TCR beta chain sequence along with its context. Its specificity is unknown. These data originate in a study of Tregs in tolerant kidney transplant recipients. Using immunoSEQ multiplex PCR, the repertoire was profiled, and TCRdb retains in-frame clones only, with some absent. The sample holds 110,000 or so clones, roughly nine tenths seen once. Unstimulated regulatory T cells (CD4+CD25+CD127-), CD4+CD25- non-regulatory cells, CD4 and CD8 cells were FACS-sorted from thawed PBMCs. General observations from the study: Few patients were studied, so findings need validation in larger groups.

This CDR3 region has 13 residues. V gave up 1 base and J gave up 4 bases, with 5 bases separating them. The germline CDR1 and CDR2 sequences are SGHAT and FQNNGV. Sequencing input: CD4+ T cells from blood. This receptor was taken from a human donor in good health. The chain couples TRBV11-2 to TRBJ1-3; no clear D gene. The CDR3, as DNA: TGTGCCAGCAGCTTAGTGGCGGGAAACACCATATATTTT. This gives the protein CASSLVAGNTIYF.